These 17 T cell receptor beta chains were all obtained from the same sample, sequenced in a study of shared clonotypes between healthy human individuals. Positively selected for CCR7, the CD45RO-negative cells used as naive CD8 cells excluded terminally differentiated effector memory CD45RA+ cells. The repertoire was sequenced with immunoSEQ multiplex PCR; TCRdb's copy has only in-frame clones and lacks some. The repertoire consists of under 1 million clones, with around 93% occurring once and the leading ten covering around 24%. Sequences were obtained from naive CD8+ T cells sorted from blood. Source of these receptors: a young man in good health.

This clone was recorded once. The rearrangement uses TRBV7-9 and TRBJ1-3; D remains ambiguous. The length of the CDR3 is 14 residues. V lost 1 base and J lost 5, with 9 bases in between. CDR1 is SEHNR, CDR2 FQNEAQ, per germline (reference sequence). The DNA for the CDR3 is TGTGCCAGCAGCTTAGGACCGGTCCGAAACACCATATATTTT. Its protein is CASSLGPVRNTIYF. Supplemented by reference TRBV7-9 and TRBJ1-3, the full variable domain reads DTGVSQNPRHKITKRGQNVTFRCDPISEHNRLYWYRQTLGQGPEFLTYFQNEAQLEKSRLLSDRFSAERPKGSFSTLEIQRTEQGDSAMYLCASSLGPVRNTIYFGEGSWLTVV.

This clone was counted once. The chain recombines TRBV2 with TRBJ1-4; 9 bases are shared with TRBD1. Trimming at V came to 4 bases and at J to 7 bases, leaving 10 bases not matched to a gene. This CDR3 is built from 16 residues. Germline V gene sequence: CDR1 SNHLY, CDR2 FYNNEI. The CDR3 loop reads CASSAGGQGYGEKLFF. For the CDR3, the DNA is TGTGCCAGCAGTGCTGGTGGACAGGGGTACGGTGAAAAACTGTTTTTT.

V usage is TRBV28 and J usage is TRBJ2-1; D is undetermined. Trimming left V 6 bases short and J 3 bases short, with 9 bases between. The CDR3 runs 13 residues. CDR1 and CDR2 (germline): MDHEN, SYDVKM. In nucleotides, the CDR3 is TGTGCCAGCAGCTCTCTTGGCTACAATGAGCAGTTCTTC. It is translated as CASSSLGYNEQFF.

This chain uses TRBV5-5 with TRBJ2-1; 12 bases are a match to TRBD2. This CDR3 has 18 amino acids. V shed 6 bases and J 5 bases; nucleotides not matched to a gene: 15. Germline CDR1 is SGHKS and CDR2 is YYEKEE (reference sequence). The CDR3 loop is CASILSTGLAGLNNEQFF. CDR3 coding DNA: TGTGCCAGCATCCTCAGCACAGGACTAGCGGGGTTAAACAATGAGCAGTTCTTC.

This sequence joins TRBV6-1 and TRBJ2-7; a possible D gene is TRBD2 (5 bases). With 2 bases removed from V and 3 bases from J, the gap between germline ends came to 14 bases. This CDR3 contains 15 residues. Germline lookup yields CDR1 MNHNS and CDR2 SASEGT. CDR3 amino acids: CASSERTRGRYEQYF. CDR3 bases: TGTGCCAGCAGTGAAAGAACTAGAGGACGCTACGAGCAGTACTTC.

This clone was counted once. The chain joins TRBV18 to TRBJ2-5, with TRBD1 identical over 8 bases. The V and J ends lost 5 bases and 4 bases, in that order; junction bases with no gene match: 3. CDR1 and CDR2 from the germline V gene are KGHSH and LQKENI. This CDR3 contains 13 residues. CDR3 in DNA: TGTGCCAGCTCATCGGACAGGGTAGAGACCCAGTACTTC. Amino acid sequence: CASSSDRVETQYF.

The rearrangement uses TRBV27 and TRBJ1-3; D remains ambiguous. Germline CDR1 is MNHEY and CDR2 is SMNVEV (reference sequence). This CDR3 has 13 amino acids. V was shortened by 5 bases and J by 2 bases, with 7 bases between the two germline ends. This CDR3 is CASSPGAGNTIYF. The DNA of the CDR3 is TGTGCCAGCAGTCCAGGCGCTGGAAACACCATATATTTT.

The chain uses TRBV6-5 and TRBJ2-1; D perhaps matches TRBD2 (5 bases). V was pared by 2 bases and J by 14 bases, with 19 bases between. The CDR3 extends over 14 amino acids. Germline V lookup: CDR1 MNHEY, CDR2 SVGAGI. The CDR3 bases are TGTGCCAGCAGTTACAGTGAAGGCGGGCGGAGCAAGTTCTTC. This encodes CASSYSEGGRSKFF.

The gene calls are TRBV5-5 and TRBJ2-1, with TRBD1 matching 10 bases. CDR3 size: 14 residues. CDR1 is SGHKS, CDR2 YYEKEE, per germline (reference sequence). With V trimmed by 2 bases and J by 7 bases, 3 bases remained unmatched. The CDR3 loop is CASSLGDRGNEQFF. The CDR3 bases are TGTGCCAGCAGCTTAGGGGACAGGGGAAATGAGCAGTTCTTC.

This rearrangement joins TRBV27 to TRBJ2-7; 9 bases agree with TRBD2. The CDR3 is 16 residues long. After removal of 2 bases from V and 4 bases from J, the junction contained 9 bases not matched to a gene. CDR1 and CDR2 from the germline V gene are MNHEY and SMNVEV (reference sequence). In nucleotides, the CDR3 is TGTGCCAGCAGTTTAGCGGGAGGGCCCCATCCGTACGAGCAGTACTTC. This sequence encodes CASSLAGGPHPYEQYF.

This sequence joins TRBV10-2 and TRBJ2-3; 14 bases map to TRBD2. Trimming at V came to 2 bases and at J to 5 bases, leaving 6 bases not matched to a gene. Germline CDR1 and CDR2: WSHSY and SAAADI. The CDR3 sequence is 17 residues long. The DNA of the CDR3 is TGCGCCAGCAGTGAGGGATCAGGACTAGCGGGAGGAGATACGCAGTATTTT. This sequence encodes CASSEGSGLAGGDTQYF.

V usage is TRBV28 and J usage is TRBJ2-7; a possible D gene is TRBD1 (5 bases). Germline loops: CDR1 MDHEN, CDR2 SYDVKM. V was clipped by 4 bases and J by 3 bases, with 22 bases between them. This CDR3 has 17 residues. CDR3 sequence reads: CASSYQGGKGFSYEQYF. Here the CDR3 DNA reads TGTGCCAGCAGTTATCAGGGTGGAAAGGGTTTTAGCTACGAGCAGTACTTC. Filled out from reference TRBV28 and TRBJ2-7, the complete variable domain reads DVKVTQSSRYLVKRTGEKVFLECVQDMDHENMFWYRQDPGLGLRLIYFSYDVKMKEKGDIPEGYSVSREKKERFSLILESASTNQTSMYLCASSYQGGKGFSYEQYFGPGTRLTVT.

This chain uses TRBV7-3 with TRBJ2-3, with TRBD2 matching over 10 bases. The CDR3 is made up of 17 amino acids. The germline gives CDR1 SGHTA, CDR2 FQGTGA. Losses at the gene ends were 2 bases for V and 5 bases for J; bases not matched to a gene: 10. The CDR3 DNA reads TGTGCCAGCAGCTTATACTCGGGGTCTAGCGGGAGAGATACGCAGTATTTT. It yields the protein CASSLYSGSSGRDTQYF.

In DNA, the CDR3 is TGTGCCAGCTCACCAACCGGGGGGGCCCAGCCCCAGCATTTT. This sequence encodes CASSPTGGAQPQHF. This rearrangement joins TRBV18 to TRBJ1-5, with D possibly being TRBD1 (6 bases). The V end lost 2 bases, the J end lost 7 bases, and 12 bases lay between the germline ends. This CDR3 has 14 residues. CDR1 is KGHSH, CDR2 LQKENI, per germline.

The V gene is TRBV9, the J gene TRBJ2-7, with TRBD1 matching over 9 bases. In germline, CDR1 is SGDLS, CDR2 YYNGEE. This CDR3 spans 14 amino acids. Unmatched junction bases numbered 7, after V lost 4 bases and J lost 5 bases. This CDR3 is CASSPRDREHEQYF. In nucleotides, the CDR3 is TGTGCCAGCAGCCCCCGGGACAGGGAACACGAGCAGTACTTC.

This clone was picked up a small number of times. This chain joins TRBV6-1 and TRBJ2-3; 11 positions agree with TRBD2. CDR3 length equals 19 residues. With 2 bases clipped from V and 0 bases from J, the junction kept 10 bases outside the gene matches. Germline-derived CDR1 and CDR2 are MNHNS and SASEGT. The CDR3, as DNA: TGTGCCAGCAGTGAAAGCCCGGGAGGGACTAGCGGTAGCACAGATACGCAGTATTTT. This sequence encodes CASSESPGGTSGSTDTQYF.

For the CDR3, the DNA is TGTGCCAGCAGTTTATACACAGGGGTCTCCAGAGAATACACAGATACGCAGTATTTT. As protein: CASSLYTGVSREYTDTQYF. V and J are TRBV28 and TRBJ2-3, with 7 positions matching TRBD1. The ends lost 1 base at V and 2 bases at J; junction bases unmatched: 15. Germline V gene data show CDR1 as MDHEN and CDR2 as SYDVKM. The CDR3 sequence is 19 residues long.